The 27 T cell receptor beta chains in this list originate from one sample, sequenced in a study of T cell repertoires and HLA-DP antigens. Profiled with immunoSEQ multiplex PCR; TCRdb holds only in-frame clones, not every one. Here the sample spans some 89,000 clones, around nine tenths being singletons. The antigens of these receptors remain unknown. The sample consisted of CD4+ T cells from PBMCs. The source is a middle-aged man in good health and CMV-seronegative.

The chain is built from TRBV11-2 and TRBJ2-1; the D is unclear. V was clipped by 0 bases and J by 3 bases, with 6 bases between them. This CDR3 has 14 amino acids. The germline CDR1 and CDR2 sequences are SGHAT and FQNNGV. CDR3 sequence (DNA): TGTGCCAGCAGCTTAGAAAAAGGCTACAATGAGCAGTTCTTC. This sequence encodes CASSLEKGYNEQFF.

The count of this clone is one. V is TRBV11-1 and J is TRBJ1-1; TRBD1 might be the D (6 bases). Germline V gene data show CDR1 as SGHAT and CDR2 as FQDESV (reference sequence). This CDR3 has 16 residues. Deletions cut 4 bases from V and 1 base from J, with 16 bases between. The CDR3 spells CASSSNRAGWNTEAFF. CDR3 sequence (DNA): TGTGCCAGCAGCTCAAACAGGGCAGGATGGAACACTGAAGCTTTCTTT.

This CDR3 reads CASSFGGNEQFF. The DNA of the CDR3 is TGTGCCAGCAGCTTTGGGGGGAATGAGCAGTTCTTC. The V and J genes are TRBV5-5 and TRBJ2-1, with D possibly matching TRBD2 (6 bases). Trimming removed 2 bases at V and 7 bases at J, with 7 bases between. The germline V gene encodes CDR1 SGHKS and CDR2 YYEKEE (reference sequence). This CDR3 spans 12 amino acids.

The chain is built from TRBV2 and TRBJ2-1; D might be TRBD2 (6 bases). The V end lost 1 base, the J end lost 9 bases, and 16 bases lay between the germline ends. This CDR3 has 15 residues. The germline V gene has CDR1 SNHLY and CDR2 FYNNEI. CDR3 amino acids: CASSEGTTSSTEQFF. As DNA, the CDR3 is TGTGCCAGCAGTGAAGGTACAACTAGCAGCACTGAGCAGTTCTTC.

The genes are TRBV29-1 and TRBJ2-2; 8 bases align to TRBD2. The CDR3 has 15 residues. Looked up from germline, CDR1 is SQVTM and CDR2 is ANQGSEA. Trimming removed 7 bases from V and 4 bases from J; junction bases left unmatched: 11. The CDR3 DNA sequence: TGCAGCGGAAGTCATACTAGCGGCGGCACCGGGGAGCTGTTTTTT. It is translated as CSGSHTSGGTGELFF.

V is TRBV9 and J is TRBJ2-2; 7 nucleotides match TRBD1. CDR3 size: 16 residues. Germline loops: CDR1 SGDLS, CDR2 YYNGEE. V dropped 9 bases and J dropped 3; count of bases not matched to a gene: 14. The DNA for the CDR3 is TGTGCCACCTCCTCGACAGGGACCGTCGACACCGGGGAGCTGTTTTTT. Protein product: CATSSTGTVDTGELFF.

The CDR3 DNA sequence: TGTGCCAGCTCCCCGGGCGGACTAGCGGGAGCGAGGACCGGGGAGCTGTTTTTT. Amino acid sequence: CASSPGGLAGARTGELFF. This rearrangement joins TRBV5-4 to TRBJ2-2; 13 bases map to TRBD2. In germline, CDR1 is SGHNT, CDR2 YYREEE (reference sequence). The CDR3 has 18 amino acids. V gave up 7 bases and J gave up 5 bases; unmatched junction bases: 14.

V gene TRBV6-5 combines with J gene TRBJ1-3; D ambiguous. V lost 4 bases and J lost 0, with 4 bases in between. This CDR3 contains 13 residues. Looked up from germline, CDR1 is MNHEY and CDR2 is SVGAGI. Here the CDR3 reads CASSWVSGNTIYF. CDR3 DNA sequence: TGTGCCAGCAGTTGGGTCTCTGGAAACACCATATATTTT.

About this clone: The same CDR3 can be traced to other DNA sequences in this sample. The chain uses TRBV7-2 and TRBJ2-3; D might be TRBD1 or TRBD2, each matching 6 bases. The germline V gene has CDR1 SGHTA and CDR2 FQGNSA. V lost 1 base, J lost 5 bases, and 10 bases lay in between. CDR3 length equals 14 residues. CDR3 coding DNA: TGTGCCAGCAGCTTAGGGGGGGCACAAGATACGCAGTATTTT. It translates to CASSLGGAQDTQYF.

V usage is TRBV19 and J usage is TRBJ1-1; perhaps TRBD1 as D (5 bases). The ends were cut back, 6 bases at V and 9 bases at J, with 17 bases in the middle. Germline CDR1 LNHDA, CDR2 SQIVND (reference sequence). There are 13 residues in the CDR3. CDR3: CASRRSGTGKAFF. CDR3 nucleotide sequence: TGTGCCAGTAGGAGATCCGGGACGGGCAAAGCTTTCTTT.

The rearrangement uses TRBV5-1 and TRBJ1-1, with D unresolved. Germline CDR1 is SGHRS and CDR2 is YFSETQ. Trimming pared 0 bases from V and 0 bases from J, leaving 3 bases between. This CDR3 contains 13 residues. CDR3 sequence reads: CASSLGMNTEAFF. Written as DNA, the CDR3 is TGCGCCAGCAGCTTGGGGATGAACACTGAAGCTTTCTTT.

The chain uses TRBV7-3 and TRBJ2-2; D remains unclear. This CDR3 is 14 amino acids long. Germline CDR1 SGHTA, CDR2 FQGTGA. Trimming took 0 bases from V and 4 from J, leaving 6 bases between them. This CDR3 reads CASSLTSGTGELFF. The CDR3, as DNA: TGTGCCAGCAGCTTAACTTCGGGCACCGGGGAGCTGTTTTTT.

The CDR3, as DNA: TGTGCCAGCAGCCCGAACTCGGGACGGGTCTCTGGGGCCAACGTCCTGACTTTC. This sequence encodes CASSPNSGRVSGANVLTF. The rearrangement uses TRBV9 and TRBJ2-6; D is tentatively TRBD1 or TRBD2 (5 bases each). Trimming shortened V by 4 bases and J by 0 bases, and 17 bases separated the two germline ends. Germline V gene sequence: CDR1 SGDLS, CDR2 YYNGEE. The CDR3 totals 18 residues.

This rearrangement joins TRBV7-9 to TRBJ1-5; 8 nucleotides line up with TRBD1. The V segment lost 5 bases and the J segment 7 bases; nucleotides outside the gene matches: 7. The CDR3 runs 14 residues. Germline V CDR1 and CDR2: SEHNR, FQNEAQ (reference sequence). The CDR3 is CASSDDRGGQPQHF. The CDR3 DNA sequence: TGTGCCAGCAGCGACGACAGGGGTGGCCAGCCCCAGCATTTT.

This chain joins TRBV20-1 and TRBJ1-1; a possible D gene is TRBD1 (5 bases). The ends were cut back, 6 bases at V and 3 bases at J, with 5 bases in the middle. CDR3 length equals 10 residues. Germline-derived CDR1 and CDR2 are DFQATT and SNEGSKA (reference sequence). The CDR3 is CSAGDTEAFF. The CDR3 bases are TGCAGTGCAGGGGACACTGAAGCTTTCTTT.

The chain links TRBV19 to TRBJ2-2, with D perhaps matching TRBD1 (5 bases). V was trimmed by 4 bases and J by 2 bases, leaving 8 bases between them. The CDR3 consists of 14 residues. The germline gives CDR1 LNHDA, CDR2 SQIVND (reference sequence). The CDR3 is CASSTQGNTGELFF. CDR3 in DNA: TGTGCCAGTAGTACTCAGGGAAACACCGGGGAGCTGTTTTTT. Looking up the rest from reference TRBV19 and TRBJ2-2 gives the full variable domain: DGGITQSPKYLFRKEGQNVTLSCEQNLNHDAMYWYRQDPGQGLRLIYYSQIVNDFQKGDIAEGYSVSREKKESFPLTVTSAQKNPTAFYLCASSTQGNTGELFFGEGSRLTVL.

The chain uses TRBV5-1 and TRBJ1-1; a possible D gene is TRBD1 (6 bases). The CDR3 contains 15 residues. Germline CDR1 reads SGHRS; CDR2 reads YFSETQ. V shed 1 base and J shed 5 bases, with 15 bases lying between them. CDR3 in amino acids: CASSLSAGAGTEAFF. The CDR3 bases are TGCGCCAGCAGCTTGTCGGCAGGGGCGGGGACTGAAGCTTTCTTT.

The chain couples TRBV9 to TRBJ1-2; no firm D call. CDR3 length equals 14 residues. Germline V gene data show CDR1 as SGDLS and CDR2 as YYNGEE. The germline V and J ends were trimmed by 0 bases and 3 bases, with 9 bases remaining between them. The CDR3 region has the DNA TGTGCCAGCAGCGTAGGGAGGACGGACTATGGCTACACCTTC. This encodes CASSVGRTDYGYTF.

The genes are TRBV30 and TRBJ1-5; D ambiguous. The CDR3 extends over 14 amino acids. The V gene's germline CDR1 is GTSNPN and CDR2 SVGIG (reference sequence). The germline V and J ends were trimmed by 1 base and 3 bases, with 10 bases remaining between them. The CDR3 spells CAWSDSLINQPQHF. CDR3 DNA sequence: TGTGCCTGGAGTGACAGTCTAATCAATCAGCCCCAGCATTTT.

This chain uses TRBV30 with TRBJ2-7; D is perhaps TRBD2 (6 bases). CDR1 and CDR2 from the germline V gene are GTSNPN and SVGIG (reference sequence). This CDR3 has 14 residues. V dropped 4 bases and J dropped 0 bases, with 13 bases sitting between them. The CDR3 coding sequence is TGTGCCTGGACGTCCGGGACTGGCTCCTACGAGCAGTACTTC. Amino acid sequence: CAWTSGTGSYEQYF.

V usage is TRBV5-5 and J usage is TRBJ1-5; TRBD1 matches 9 bases. Germline assignment: CDR1 SGHKS and CDR2 YYEKEE (reference sequence). The CDR3 is made up of 19 amino acids. V was pared by 0 bases and J by 0 bases, with 10 bases of the junction left unmatched. CDR3 sequence (DNA): TGTGCCAGCAGCTTGGTGGCGGGACAGGGTGACATTAGCAATCAGCCCCAGCATTTT. Translated: CASSLVAGQGDISNQPQHF.

The J gene is TRBJ1-5, the V gene TRBV10-2; 7 nucleotides align to TRBD1. With 9 bases clipped from V and 5 bases from J, the junction kept 10 bases outside the gene matches. This CDR3 contains 14 residues. From germline, CDR1 is WSHSY and CDR2 SAAADI. In DNA form, the CDR3 reads TGCGCCAGTGGACAGGACAGCGGATATCAGCCCCAGCATTTT. Residues: CASGQDSGYQPQHF.

CDR3 sequence reads: CAWSKVGGGYEQYF. The CDR3 nucleotides are TGTGCCTGGAGTAAAGTCGGAGGGGGGTACGAGCAGTACTTC. The V gene is TRBV30, the J gene TRBJ2-7, with D perhaps matching TRBD1 or TRBD2 (6 bases each). Germline V gene sequence: CDR1 GTSNPN, CDR2 SVGIG (reference sequence). The CDR3 is 14 amino acids. V lost 2 bases, J lost 4 bases, and 15 bases lay in between.

The CDR3 nucleotides are TGTGCCAGCGCCCCCGGGCAGAACTATGGCTACACCTTC. Residues: CASAPGQNYGYTF. The V and J genes are TRBV6-5 and TRBJ1-2; D ambiguous. Germline CDR1 and CDR2: MNHEY and SVGAGI. Trimming pared 8 bases from V and 2 bases from J, leaving 12 bases between. This CDR3 region has 13 residues.

This clone was seen a single time. The CDR3 loop reads CAWSVVSGGVQSTDTQYF. CDR3 nucleotide sequence: TGTGCCTGGAGTGTAGTTAGCGGGGGGGTACAAAGCACAGATACGCAGTATTTT. The rearrangement uses TRBV30 and TRBJ2-3; 11 bases line up with TRBD2. J was trimmed by 0 bases and V by 0 bases; bases with no gene match: 8. Per the germline V gene, CDR1 is GTSNPN and CDR2 is SVGIG (reference sequence). The CDR3 extends over 18 amino acids.

This rearrangement joins TRBV5-8 to TRBJ2-7; the D is unclear. Germline V lookup: CDR1 SGHTS, CDR2 YDEGEE. This CDR3 spans 14 amino acids. Trimming cost V 4 bases and J 3 bases, with 14 bases left between them. This CDR3 is CASSNTGAFYEQYF. In DNA form, the CDR3 reads TGTGCCAGCAGCAATACCGGCGCCTTCTACGAGCAGTACTTC.

This chain connects TRBV14 to TRBJ2-2, with 10 positions matching TRBD2. Per germline, CDR1 SGHDN and CDR2 FVKESK. The CDR3 is made up of 17 amino acids. With V trimmed by 2 bases and J by 3 bases, 6 bases remained unmatched. The CDR3 sequence: CASSQSGLAGDTGELFF. The CDR3 DNA sequence: TGTGCCAGCAGCCAAAGTGGGCTAGCGGGGGACACCGGGGAGCTGTTTTTT. The whole variable domain, remainder taken from reference TRBV14 and TRBJ2-2, is EAGVTQFPSHSVIEKGQTVTLRCDPISGHDNLYWYRRVMGKEIKFLLHFVKESKQDESGMPNNRFLAERTGGTYSTLKVQPAELEDSGVYFCASSQSGLAGDTGELFFGEGSRLTVL.